This T cell receptor beta chain originates from a study of post-analysis software for immune sequencing data. The library was made from cDNA and included unique molecular identifiers. TCRdb analysed the PCR reads with MiXCR anew, one entry per CDR3 protein. The table has 400,000 to 500,000 distinct CDR3 sequences, about 39% seen once; the top ten hold 6.5% to 8%. This clonotype has more than one count but fewer than ten. The origin of this receptor is a girl aged 2 to 9 with multiple sclerosis. The sequenced sample consisted of blood.

The CDR3 region is CASSYSRTSGPIGPENIQYF. CDR3 in DNA: TGCGCCAGCAGCTACTCACGCACTAGCGGGCCAATCGGGCCCGAAAACATTCAGTACTTC. The genes are TRBV5-1 and TRBJ2-4; 9 bases map to TRBD2. After removal of 3 bases from V and 5 bases from J, the junction contained 21 bases not matched to a gene. The germline CDR1 and CDR2 sequences are SGHRS and YFSETQ. The CDR3 is 20 amino acids. Using reference TRBV5-1 and TRBJ2-4 for the parts outside the CDR3, the full variable domain is KAGVTQTPRYLIKTRGQQVTLSCSPISGHRSVSWYQQTPGQGLQFLFEYFSETQRNKGNFPGRFSGRQFSNSRSEMNVSTLELGDSALYLCASSYSRTSGPIGPENIQYFGAGTRLSVL.